This entry concerns a single T cell receptor beta chain. Genomic DNA belonging to each subset was distributed in equal measure over several immunoSEQ plates. Per the original data handling: ImmunoSEQ sequences covered only the junction and lacked quality scores; filtering therefore differed. Method: immunoSEQ multiplex PCR; TCRdb's copy keeps in-frame clones and lacks some. V and J calls plus clone size are reproduced from that table; the DNA served to infer D and trimming. Of about 490,000 clones listed, about 84% are singletons. The data are from a study of shared clonotypes between healthy human individuals. V lost 0 bases, J lost 0 bases, and 9 bases lay in between. In germline, CDR1 is LNHDA, CDR2 SQIVND (reference sequence). CDR3 size: 15 residues.

The receptor was derived from a woman between 35 and 50 years old in good health. Some clones in this sample may be carry-over from other donors' samples. Sequencing was done on a sample of PBMCs. This chain uses TRBV19 with TRBJ2-7; D tentatively fits TRBD1 or TRBD2 (5 bases each). DNA of the CDR3: TGTGCCAGTAGTATAGAGGGGGAAAGCTCCTACGAGCAGTACTTC. Translated, it gives CASSIEGESSYEQYF.